This TCR beta chain was found in a study of T cells in Graves' hyperthyroidism and ophthalmopathy. Findings of the study overall: Most expanded thyroid clonotypes above 0.001 recurred in blood.

This CDR3 has 15 residues. Trimming stripped 3 bases from V and 8 bases from J, with 16 bases between. Germline-derived CDR1 and CDR2 are MDHEN and SYDVKM. RNA transcripts yielded amplified TCR beta CDR3 regions. HTBI primers drove first-round RT-PCR of the TCR CDR3. From the multiplex PCR reads, TCRdb called clonotypes with MiXCR, one entry per CDR3 protein. The sample consists of more than 300,000 distinct CDR3 sequences, roughly 18% of them appearing once. This clonotype was seen ten or more times. Its antigen is unidentified. The specimen was blood. The chain couples TRBV28 to TRBJ2-2; maybe TRBD1 (5 bases). This clonotype was obtained from a man aged 18 to 35 with Graves' ophthalmopathy. The CDR3 DNA follows: TGTGCCAGCAGTTTGTCAGCCCAGGGAACTGGGGAGCTGTTTTTT. Its protein is CASSLSAQGTGELFF.